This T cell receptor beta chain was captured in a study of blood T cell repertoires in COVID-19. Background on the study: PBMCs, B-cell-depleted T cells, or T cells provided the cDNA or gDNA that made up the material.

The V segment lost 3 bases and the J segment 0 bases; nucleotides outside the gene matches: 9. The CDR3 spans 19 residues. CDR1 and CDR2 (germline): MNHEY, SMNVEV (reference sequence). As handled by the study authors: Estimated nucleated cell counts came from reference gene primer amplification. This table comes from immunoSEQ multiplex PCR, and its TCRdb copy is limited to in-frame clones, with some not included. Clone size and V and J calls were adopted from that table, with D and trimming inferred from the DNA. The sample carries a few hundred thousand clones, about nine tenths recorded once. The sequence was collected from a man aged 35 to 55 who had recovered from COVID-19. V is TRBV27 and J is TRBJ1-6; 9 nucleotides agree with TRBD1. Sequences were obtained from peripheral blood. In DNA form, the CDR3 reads TGTGCCAGCAGTTTCTCCGGGACAGGGTTGGCCTCCTATAATTCACCCCTCCACTTT. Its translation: CASSFSGTGLASYNSPLHF.